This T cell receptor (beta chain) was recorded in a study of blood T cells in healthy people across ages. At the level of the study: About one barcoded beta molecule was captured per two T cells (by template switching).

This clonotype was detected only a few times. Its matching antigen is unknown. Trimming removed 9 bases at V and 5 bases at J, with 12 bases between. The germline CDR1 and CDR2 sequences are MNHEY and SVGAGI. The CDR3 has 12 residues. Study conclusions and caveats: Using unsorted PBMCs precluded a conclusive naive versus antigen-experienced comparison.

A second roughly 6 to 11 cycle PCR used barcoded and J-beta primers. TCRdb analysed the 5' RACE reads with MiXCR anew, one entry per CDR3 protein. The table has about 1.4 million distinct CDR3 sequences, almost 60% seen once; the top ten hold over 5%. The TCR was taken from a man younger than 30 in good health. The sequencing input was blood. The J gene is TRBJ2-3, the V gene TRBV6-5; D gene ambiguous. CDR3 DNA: TGTGCCAGTAGTACTACGGGAGATACGCAGTATTTT. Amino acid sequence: CASSTTGDTQYF.